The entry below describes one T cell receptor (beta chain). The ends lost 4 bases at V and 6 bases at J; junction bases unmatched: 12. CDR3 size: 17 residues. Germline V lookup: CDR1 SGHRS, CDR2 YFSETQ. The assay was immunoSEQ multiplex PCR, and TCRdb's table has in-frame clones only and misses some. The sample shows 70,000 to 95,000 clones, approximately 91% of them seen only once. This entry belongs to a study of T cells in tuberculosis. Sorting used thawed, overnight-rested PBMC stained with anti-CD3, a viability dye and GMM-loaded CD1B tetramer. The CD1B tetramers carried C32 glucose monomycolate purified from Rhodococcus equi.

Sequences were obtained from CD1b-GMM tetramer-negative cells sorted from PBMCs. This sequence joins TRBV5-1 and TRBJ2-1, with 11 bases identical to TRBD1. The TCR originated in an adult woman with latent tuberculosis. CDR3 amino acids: CASSPGQGGSRRNEQFF. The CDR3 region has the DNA TGCGCCAGCAGCCCGGGACAGGGGGGATCTCGGCGCAATGAGCAGTTCTTC.